This TCR beta chain was retrieved from a study of immune characterization of retroperitoneal liposarcoma. This clonotype has a handful of counts. TCRdb used MiXCR to reprocess the PCR reads, holding one entry per CDR3 protein. In the table there are about 10,000 distinct CDR3 sequences, around a third of which are singletons. The germline gives CDR1 SGHAT, CDR2 FQDESV (reference sequence). CDR3 length: 15 amino acids. Trimming took 1 base from V and 10 from J, leaving 17 bases between them. Material: tumor tissue. V is TRBV11-1 and J is TRBJ2-1; either TRBD1 or TRBD2 may fit D (5 bases each). The sequence was obtained from a female donor with retroperitoneal liposarcoma. CDR3 sequence (DNA): TGTGCCAGCAGCTTAGTTCGGGGCGACTCCTACGAGCAGTTCTTC. Protein sequence: CASSLVRGDSYEQFF.